This paragraph reports one TCR beta chain. The data are from a study of blood T cell repertoires in COVID-19. The CDR3 consists of 18 residues. Looked up from germline, CDR1 is SEHNR and CDR2 is FQNEAQ (reference sequence). The V and J ends lost 2 bases and 2 bases, in that order; junction bases with no gene match: 13. Assay: immunoSEQ multiplex PCR; the TCRdb copy retains only in-frame clones and omits some. The repertoire has approximately 140,000 clones, roughly 89% of them found once; the top ten carry 5% to 7%. The material sequenced was PBMCs or T cells enriched from blood (not recorded which). The receptor was isolated from a woman between 50 and 59 years old who had been exposed to COVID-19. This chain joins TRBV7-9 and TRBJ2-7; 9 positions match TRBD1. The DNA for the CDR3 is TGTGCCAGCAGCTTATTCCCCCCTGGGACAGGGACGACCTACGAGCAGTACTTC. As protein: CASSLFPPGTGTTYEQYF.